The T cell receptor beta chain under discussion was sequenced for a study of blood T cell repertoires in COVID-19 (dated by TCRdb to the early 2020s). Turning to the overall study: Collaborator samples came from the United States, Italy and Spain and covered acute and convalescent phases of COVID-19. The material from the prospective study consisted of cDNA or gDNA derived from T cells, B-cell-depleted T cells, or PBMCs. The dataset comprised deeply sampled blood TCRbeta repertoires from subjects exposed to, actively infected with, or recovered from COVID-19. A freely available public database, intended as a resource for researchers studying the immune response to SARS-CoV-2, is where the repertoires were released. Samples were obtained from the ongoing ImmuneRACE study (first 160 participants) and from some 1,300 subjects provided by 6 global collaborators. A de-identified subject ID, COVID-19 status, age in years and sex were almost always included in the sample metadata. HLA class I and class II types, where available, came from metadata supplied by the sample provider rather than from assay-based typing.

Participants in the prospective study were enrolled through a virtual design, were aged about 18 to 100 years, and lived in about two dozen United States geographic areas. In the prospective study, cohorts were assigned on the basis of participant-reported clinical history obtained from a screening survey and a study questionnaire. Recovered participants in ImmuneRACE Cohort 3 were defined as having two consecutive negative NP/OP PCR tests, clearance from a healthcare professional, or resolution of symptoms. In the prospective study, mobile phlebotomists collected whole blood, serum and a nasopharyngeal or oropharyngeal swab from each participant. Over a roughly two-month period, participants in the prospective study had the option of providing additional blood draws and questionnaires. Before DNA extraction, prospective study blood samples were shipped either frozen or at room temperature. Of note for this clone: Its cognate antigen has yet to be identified. No much larger clone exists at a distance of one base, and base qualities are not known.

The immunoSEQ Assay, a bias-controlled multiplex PCR, was used to amplify TCRbeta CDR3 regions from genomic DNA. Turning to the authors' computational methods: The number of nucleated cells in each sample was estimated by amplification of reference gene primers within the assay. To quantify the absolute abundance of each unique TCRbeta CDR3 rearrangement, sequence reads were collapsed and filtered. Productive Simpson clonality was computed per sample as the square root of Simpson's diversity index over productive rearrangements. The source is immuneACCESS, and TCRdb retained only in-frame sequences with V and J called. Part of the clones is not carried over; for the studies checked, unresolved V genes explain less than half of this, and the remainder is unexplained. That table gives V, J and clone size, and the DNA gave D and trimming. The table for this sample lists about 180,000 clones; approximately 88% of them were counted only once. Of the sample, approximately 9% falls within the top ten clones.

The germline V gene (reference sequence) supplies CDR1 GTSNPN and CDR2 SVGIG. Relative to germline, V is missing 4 bases and J is missing 6 bases, with 5 bases of the junction outside any gene match. The CDR3 numbers 13 residues from cysteine through phenylalanine. Only the CDR3 DNA is retained, 39 bases long and in frame from the first base. The paper as a whole reports these results and caveats: Clinical and demographic metadata were provided uncurated, with the amount varying by source and participant.

The receptor comes from a young woman who had recovered from COVID-19. This chain is built from TRBV30 and TRBJ1-2; 10 bases in the middle match TRBD1. Sequencing was carried out using PBMCs or T cells enriched from blood (not recorded which). CDR3 protein: CAWTSGTGDGYTF. In nucleotides, the sequence is TGTGCCTGGACTAGCGGGACAGGGGATGGCTACACCTTC. When the CDR3 is completed using the reference TRBV30 and TRBJ1-2 genes on either side, the full variable domain is SQTIHQWPATLVQPVGSPLSLECTVEGTSNPNLYWYRQAAGRGLQLLFYSVGIGQISSEVPQNLSASRPQDRQFILSSKKLLLSDSGFYLCAWTSGTGDGYTFGSGTRLTVV.